The 4 T cell receptor beta chains in this list originate from one sample, sequenced in a study of blood T cell repertoires in COVID-19. Profiling relied on immunoSEQ multiplex PCR, and the TCRdb table lists in-frame clones only, not all of them. Of 95,000 to 100,000 clones listed, roughly four fifths are singletons. The sample taken for sequencing was peripheral blood. Receptor source: a man between 70 and 80 years old with acute or convalescent COVID-19.

The rearrangement uses TRBV9 and TRBJ2-2; a weak D match, TRBD2 (5 bases). The germline V and J ends were trimmed by 4 bases and 7 bases, with 26 bases remaining between them. Per germline, CDR1 SGDLS and CDR2 YYNGEE. The CDR3 has 18 residues. The CDR3 spells CASSSMGKRKEIGGELFF. CDR3 sequence (DNA): TGTGCCAGCAGCAGCATGGGCAAGCGGAAAGAGATCGGCGGGGAGCTGTTTTTT.

The rearrangement links TRBV15 to TRBJ1-5, with 7 bases identical to TRBD1. The germline gives CDR1 LNHNV, CDR2 YYDKDF (reference sequence). The CDR3 covers 14 residues. Germline trimming cut 5 bases from V and 4 bases from J; bases unmatched to any gene: 5. In nucleotides, the CDR3 is TGTGCCACCAGCCGGGGACAGTATAATCAGCCCCAGCATTTT. Residues: CATSRGQYNQPQHF. Complete variable domain (other parts from reference TRBV15 and TRBJ1-5): DAMVIQNPRYQVTQFGKPVTLSCSQTLNHNVMYWYQQKSSQAPKLLFHYYDKDFNNEADTPDNFQSRRPNTSFCFLDIRSPGLGDTAMYLCATSRGQYNQPQHFGDGTRLSIL.

This clone was detected a few times. The chain's CDR3 is CASSLGQGPESAEQYF. Written as DNA, the CDR3 is TGTGCCAGCTCACTAGGACAGGGTCCCGAGTCTGCCGAGCAGTACTTC. The chain recombines TRBV18 with TRBJ2-7, with TRBD1 matching over 8 bases. The germline gives CDR1 KGHSH, CDR2 LQKENI. The CDR3 has 16 amino acids. V trimming: 4 bases; J trimming: 6 bases; junction bases outside the gene matches: 14.

This clone appeared a few times. The CDR3 loop is CASSLSHGSPLHF. The CDR3 region has the DNA TGTGCCAGCAGCTTATCTCACGGGTCACCCCTCCACTTT. This sequence joins TRBV11-2 and TRBJ1-6; D uncertain. Germline CDR1 and CDR2: SGHAT and FQNNGV. There are 13 residues in the CDR3. V shed 2 bases and J shed 10 bases, with 9 bases lying between them.